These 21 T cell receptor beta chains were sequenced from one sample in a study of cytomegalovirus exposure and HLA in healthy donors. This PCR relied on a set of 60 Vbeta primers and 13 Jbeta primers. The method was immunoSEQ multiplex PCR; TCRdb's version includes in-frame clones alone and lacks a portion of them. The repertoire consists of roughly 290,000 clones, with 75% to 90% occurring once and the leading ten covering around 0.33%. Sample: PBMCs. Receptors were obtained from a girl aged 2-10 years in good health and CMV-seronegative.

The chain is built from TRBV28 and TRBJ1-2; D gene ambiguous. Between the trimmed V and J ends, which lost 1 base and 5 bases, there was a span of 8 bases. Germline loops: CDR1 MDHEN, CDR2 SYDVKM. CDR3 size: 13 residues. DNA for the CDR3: TGTGCCAGCAGTTTATCAGGCGTTTATGGCTACACCTTC. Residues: CASSLSGVYGYTF.

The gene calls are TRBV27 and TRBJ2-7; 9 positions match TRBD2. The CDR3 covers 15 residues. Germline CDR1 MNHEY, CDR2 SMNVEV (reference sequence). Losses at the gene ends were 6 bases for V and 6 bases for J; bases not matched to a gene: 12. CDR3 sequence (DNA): TGTGCCAGCAGCCGGACCGGGACTAGCAGGTGCGAGCAGTACTTC. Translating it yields CASSRTGTSRCEQYF.

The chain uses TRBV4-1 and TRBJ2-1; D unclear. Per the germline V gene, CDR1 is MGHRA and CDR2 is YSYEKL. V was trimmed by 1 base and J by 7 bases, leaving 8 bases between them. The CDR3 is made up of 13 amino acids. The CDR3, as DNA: TGCGCCAGCAGCCAAGTTGCGTTTAATGAGCAGTTCTTC. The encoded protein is CASSQVAFNEQFF.

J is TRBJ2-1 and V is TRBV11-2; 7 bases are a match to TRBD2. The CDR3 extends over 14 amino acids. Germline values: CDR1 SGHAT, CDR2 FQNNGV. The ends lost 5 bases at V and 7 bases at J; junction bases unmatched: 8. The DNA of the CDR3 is TGTGCCAGCAGCCCCAGCCGCGGGGGAAATGAGCAGTTCTTC. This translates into CASSPSRGGNEQFF.

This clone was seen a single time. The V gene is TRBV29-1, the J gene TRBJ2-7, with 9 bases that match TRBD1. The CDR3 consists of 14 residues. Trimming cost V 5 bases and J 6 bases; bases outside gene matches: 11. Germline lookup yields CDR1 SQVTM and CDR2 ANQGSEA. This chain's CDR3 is CSVTGGQGVAEQYF. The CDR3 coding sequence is TGCAGCGTTACGGGGGGACAGGGTGTCGCCGAGCAGTACTTC.

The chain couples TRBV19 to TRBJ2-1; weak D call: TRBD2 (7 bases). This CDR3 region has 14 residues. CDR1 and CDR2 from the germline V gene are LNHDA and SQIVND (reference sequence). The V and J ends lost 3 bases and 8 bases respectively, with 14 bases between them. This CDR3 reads CASSIDGGGYEQFF. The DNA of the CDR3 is TGTGCCAGTAGTATCGATGGCGGGGGCTATGAGCAGTTCTTC.

The CDR3 protein is CASSQQGYNRPYGYTF. The CDR3 DNA sequence: TGTGCCAGCAGTCAGCAGGGGTATAACCGCCCATATGGCTACACCTTC. The rearrangement joins TRBV6-7 to TRBJ1-2, with D perhaps TRBD1 (6 bases). TRBV6-7 is labeled an ORF, and its function is uncertain. Trimming pared 5 bases from V and 5 bases from J, leaving 21 bases between. This CDR3 has 16 residues.

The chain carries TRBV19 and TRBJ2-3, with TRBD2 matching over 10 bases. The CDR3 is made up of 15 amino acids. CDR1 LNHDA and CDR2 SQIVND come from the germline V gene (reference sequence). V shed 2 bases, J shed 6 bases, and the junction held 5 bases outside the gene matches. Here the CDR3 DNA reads TGTGCCAGTAGTATAACGGGACTAGCGTTGGATACGCAGTATTTT. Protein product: CASSITGLALDTQYF.

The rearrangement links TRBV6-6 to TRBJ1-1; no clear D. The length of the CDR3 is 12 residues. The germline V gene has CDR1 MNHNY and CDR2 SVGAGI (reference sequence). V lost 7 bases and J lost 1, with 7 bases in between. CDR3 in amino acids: CASNPGNTEAFF. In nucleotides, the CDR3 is TGTGCCAGCAACCCCGGGAACACTGAAGCTTTCTTT.

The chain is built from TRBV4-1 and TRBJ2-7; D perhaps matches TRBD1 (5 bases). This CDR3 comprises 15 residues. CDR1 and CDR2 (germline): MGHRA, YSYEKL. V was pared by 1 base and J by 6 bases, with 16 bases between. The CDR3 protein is CASSQVRVRASEQYF. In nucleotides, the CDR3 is TGCGCCAGCAGCCAAGTCAGGGTTAGGGCATCCGAGCAGTACTTC.

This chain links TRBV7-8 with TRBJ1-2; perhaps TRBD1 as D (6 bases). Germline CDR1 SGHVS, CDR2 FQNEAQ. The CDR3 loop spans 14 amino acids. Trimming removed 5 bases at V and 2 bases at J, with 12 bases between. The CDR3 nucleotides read TGTGCCAGCAGCCCAGGGGTTTTCAACTATGGCTACACCTTC. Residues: CASSPGVFNYGYTF.

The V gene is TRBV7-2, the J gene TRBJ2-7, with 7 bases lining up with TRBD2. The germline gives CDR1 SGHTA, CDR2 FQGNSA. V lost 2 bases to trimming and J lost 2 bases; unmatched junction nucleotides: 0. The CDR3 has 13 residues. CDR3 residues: CASSLTSAYEQYF. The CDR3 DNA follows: TGTGCCAGCAGCTTAACTAGCGCCTACGAGCAGTACTTC.

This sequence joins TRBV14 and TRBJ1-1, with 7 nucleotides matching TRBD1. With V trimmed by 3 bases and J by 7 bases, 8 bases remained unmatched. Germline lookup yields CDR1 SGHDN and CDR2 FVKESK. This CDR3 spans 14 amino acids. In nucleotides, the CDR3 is TGTGCCAGCAGCCATTCGGACAGGACTCTTGAAGCTTTCTTT. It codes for CASSHSDRTLEAFF.

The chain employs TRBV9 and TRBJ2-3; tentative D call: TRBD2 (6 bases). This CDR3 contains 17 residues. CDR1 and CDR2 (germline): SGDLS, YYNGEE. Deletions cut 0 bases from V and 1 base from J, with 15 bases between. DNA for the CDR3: TGTGCCAGCAGCGTAGTATTTTCGGGGACTGGCACAGATACGCAGTATTTT. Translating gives CASSVVFSGTGTDTQYF.

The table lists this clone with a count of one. CDR3 in amino acids: CASSPSELAGSYEQYF. The CDR3 DNA follows: TGTGCCAGCTCACCTTCGGAGCTAGCGGGGTCCTACGAGCAGTACTTC. V is TRBV18 and J is TRBJ2-7; 9 bases line up with TRBD2. The CDR3 has 16 residues. Germline CDR1 and CDR2: KGHSH and LQKENI. Germline trimming cut 3 bases from V and 1 base from J; bases unmatched to any gene: 7.

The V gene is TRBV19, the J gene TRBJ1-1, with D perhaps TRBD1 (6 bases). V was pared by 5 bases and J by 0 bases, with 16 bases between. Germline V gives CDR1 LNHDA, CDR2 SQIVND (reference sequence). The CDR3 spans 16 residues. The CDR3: CASSGYAGAMNTEAFF. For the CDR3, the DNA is TGTGCCAGTAGTGGTTATGCGGGGGCCATGAACACTGAAGCTTTCTTT.

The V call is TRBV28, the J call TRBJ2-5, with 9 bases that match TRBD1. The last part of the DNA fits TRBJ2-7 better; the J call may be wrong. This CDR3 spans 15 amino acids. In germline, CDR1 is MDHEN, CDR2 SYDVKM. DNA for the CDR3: TGTGCCAGCAGAGTTCCGGGACAGGGAACCTACGAGCAGTACTTC. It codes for CASRVPGQGTYEQYF.

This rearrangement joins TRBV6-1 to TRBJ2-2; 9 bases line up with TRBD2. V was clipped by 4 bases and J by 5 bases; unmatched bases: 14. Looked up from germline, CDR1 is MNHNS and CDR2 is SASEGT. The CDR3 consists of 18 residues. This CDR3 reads CASSVRLRGGGATGELFF. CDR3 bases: TGTGCCAGCAGTGTACGTCTGAGAGGCGGGGGGGCAACCGGGGAGCTGTTTTTT.

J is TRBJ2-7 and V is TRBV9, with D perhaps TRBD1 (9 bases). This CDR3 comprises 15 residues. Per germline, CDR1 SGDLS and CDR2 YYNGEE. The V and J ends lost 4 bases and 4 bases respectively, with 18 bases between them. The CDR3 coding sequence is TGTGCCAGCAGCCCGGGGGGGACAGGGATATACGAGCAGTACTTC. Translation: CASSPGGTGIYEQYF.

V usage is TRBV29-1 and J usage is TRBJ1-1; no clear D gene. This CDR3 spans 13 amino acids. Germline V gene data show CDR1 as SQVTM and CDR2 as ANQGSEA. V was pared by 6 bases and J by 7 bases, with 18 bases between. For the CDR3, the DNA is TGCAGCGTGGGCGATGACCGGAACCATGAAGCTTTCTTT. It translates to CSVGDDRNHEAFF.

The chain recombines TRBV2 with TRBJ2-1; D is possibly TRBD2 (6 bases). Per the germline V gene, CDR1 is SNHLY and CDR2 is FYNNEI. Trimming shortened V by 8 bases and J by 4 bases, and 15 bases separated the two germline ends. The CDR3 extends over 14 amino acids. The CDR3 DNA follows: TGTGCCAGCCGCCGAGGCGGGACTTACAATGAGCAGTTCTTC. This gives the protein CASRRGGTYNEQFF.